This passage covers 5 T cell receptor beta chains from one sample sequenced in a study of blood T cell repertoires in COVID-19. TCRdb's table, derived via immunoSEQ multiplex PCR, lists solely in-frame clones and lacks some. The sample includes fewer than 100,000 clones, 75% to 85% seen only once; the top ten take about a tenth. Source material: peripheral blood. Receptor source: a woman in her seventies with acute or convalescent COVID-19.

The V gene is TRBV2, the J gene TRBJ2-3, with a tentative D call TRBD2 (6 bases). This CDR3 has 13 residues. The germline CDR1 and CDR2 sequences are SNHLY and FYNNEI. Between the trimmed V and J ends, which lost 9 bases and 1 base, there was a span of 11 bases. CDR3 nucleotides: TGTGCCAGTGGCGGGGTAGGCACAGATACGCAGTATTTT. It yields the protein CASGGVGTDTQYF.

V and J are TRBV11-3 and TRBJ2-2, with 8 bases matching TRBD1. This CDR3 has 15 residues. The V and J ends lost 6 bases and 6 bases, in that order; junction bases with no gene match: 9. Germline CDR1 is SGHNT and CDR2 is YENEEA. The CDR3 here is CASSAGGLSSGELFF. The CDR3 DNA follows: TGTGCCAGCAGTGCAGGGGGCTTGTCGTCCGGGGAGCTGTTTTTT.

The V and J genes are TRBV25-1 and TRBJ2-7; D is possibly TRBD1 (5 bases). Trimming pared 3 bases from V and 3 bases from J, leaving 6 bases between. CDR3 length: 12 amino acids. The germline V gene encodes CDR1 MGHDK and CDR2 SYGVNS. The CDR3 protein is CASSDGHYEQYF. For the CDR3, the DNA is TGTGCCAGCAGTGACGGACACTACGAGCAGTACTTC.

V usage is TRBV28 and J usage is TRBJ1-4, with 9 positions matching TRBD1. Looked up from germline, CDR1 is MDHEN and CDR2 is SYDVKM. V trimming: 6 bases; J trimming: 7 bases; junction bases outside the gene matches: 12. The CDR3 has 16 amino acids. The CDR3 reads CASSRATGGWGEKLFF. CDR3 nucleotides: TGTGCCAGCAGCCGCGCGACAGGGGGATGGGGTGAAAAACTGTTTTTT.

V is TRBV2 and J is TRBJ2-7; TRBD2 matches 8 bases. The CDR3 covers 14 residues. V was clipped by 4 bases and J by 3 bases; unmatched bases: 5. The germline CDR1 and CDR2 sequences are SNHLY and FYNNEI. The CDR3 sequence: CASSVAGGNYEQYF. In nucleotides, the CDR3 is TGTGCCAGCAGTGTGGCGGGGGGCAACTACGAGCAGTACTTC. The full variable domain, with the rest looked up from reference TRBV2 and TRBJ2-7, is EPEVTQTPSHQVTQMGQEVILRCVPISNHLYFYWYRQILGQKVEFLVSFYNNEISEKSEIFDDQFSVERPDGSNFTLKIRSTKLEDSAMYFCASSVAGGNYEQYFGPGTRLTVT.